A single sample is the source of the 14 T cell receptor beta chains below, sequenced in a study of identical twins. Via MiXCR, TCRdb re-called the 5' RACE reads, giving one row per CDR3 protein. The data show about 240,000 distinct CDR3 sequences, approximately 7.3% seen once. These sequences were also reported in another study, on yellow fever vaccine responses in identical twins.

The sequencing input was CD8+ T cells sorted from blood. These TCRs come from a woman in her late teens or twenties in good health.

As to this clonotype: The limits of the CDR3 on the DNA are not certain, so only TCRdb's listed CDR3 is given. This chain uses TRBV21-1 with TRBJ1-4; TRBD1 is the table's D call and was not checked against the DNA. TRBV21-1 is annotated as a pseudogene. The CDR3 numbers 14 amino acids, ends counted. The CDR3: CASTGGRLMKNCFF.

J is TRBJ2-1 and V is TRBV12-3 or TRBV12-4; TRBD1 aligns across 7 bases. The CDR3 runs to 16 residues. The junction had 17 bases not matched to a gene; V was cut back by 7 bases and J by 8 bases. The DNA of the CDR3 is TGTGCCAGCATCCAGAAGGGGCAGGGGGATTGGGATGAGCAGTTCTTC. It specifies CASIQKGQGDWDEQFF.

This clonotype came up many times. The V call is TRBV12-3 or TRBV12-4, the J call TRBJ2-1; TRBD1 agrees at 7 bases. This CDR3 is built from 14 residues. Trimming cost V 7 bases and J 7 bases; bases outside gene matches: 10. CDR3 residues: CASIPTGLSNEQFF. CDR3 DNA: TGTGCCAGCATTCCGACAGGGTTATCAAATGAGCAGTTCTTC.

V and J are TRBV4-2 and TRBJ1-1; 8 nucleotides agree with TRBD1. CDR1 LGHNA and CDR2 YNFKEQ come from the germline V gene. Losses at the gene ends were 3 bases for V and 1 base for J; bases not matched to a gene: 7. The CDR3 length is 16 residues. The CDR3 nucleotides are TGTGCCAGCAGCCAGGATTGGACAGGGAAGAACACTGAAGCTTTCTTT. Amino acid sequence: CASSQDWTGKNTEAFF.

This clonotype was picked up many times. The CDR3 loop is CASSYSEANTIYF. The CDR3 nucleotides read TGTGCCAGCAGTTACAGCGAGGCAAACACCATATATTTT. The chain links TRBV12-3 or TRBV12-4 to TRBJ1-3, with unresolved D. The CDR3 contains 13 residues. Trimming left V 4 bases short and J 6 bases short, with 10 bases between.

This clonotype was recorded a few times. The chain couples TRBV6-1 to TRBJ2-2; tentatively, D is TRBD2 (5 bases). Trimming shortened V by 5 bases and J by 3 bases, and 16 bases separated the two germline ends. The germline CDR1 and CDR2 sequences are MNHNS and SASEGT. The CDR3 length is 16 residues. The CDR3 is CASSPTGLGHTGELFF. The DNA of the CDR3 is TGTGCCAGCAGTCCCACTGGACTCGGCCACACCGGGGAGCTGTTTTTT.

This clonotype was picked up a small number of times. This chain uses TRBV3-1 with TRBJ2-1, with no clear D. The CDR3 loop spans 17 amino acids. With 4 bases removed from V and 0 bases from J, the gap between germline ends came to 16 bases. The germline gives CDR1 LGHDT, CDR2 YNNKEL (reference sequence). The CDR3, as DNA: TGTGCCAGCAGCCTCGAGTGGACCAAAAGCTCCTACAATGAGCAGTTCTTC. It encodes CASSLEWTKSSYNEQFF.

This clonotype was seen at least ten times. The chain joins TRBV4-1 to TRBJ2-1; D ambiguous. Per the germline V gene, CDR1 is MGHRA and CDR2 is YSYEKL. Trimming stripped 6 bases from V and 4 bases from J, with 4 bases between. This CDR3 contains 11 residues. CDR3: CASRGYNEQFF. CDR3 bases: TGCGCCAGCAGGGGATACAATGAGCAGTTCTTC.

The V and J genes are TRBV5-6 and TRBJ2-1, with D possibly matching TRBD1 (6 bases). Trimming removed 0 bases at V and 6 bases at J, with 13 bases between. CDR3 length: 15 amino acids. CDR1 is SGHDT and CDR2 is YYEEEE in the germline V gene. The CDR3, as DNA: TGTGCCAGCAGCTTGGGCAGGGGAATGACCAATGAGCAGTTCTTC. This gives the protein CASSLGRGMTNEQFF.

This clonotype was observed at least ten times. A read error may account for a junction end that differs from germline. The chain combines TRBV29-1 with TRBJ1-1; D gene ambiguous. The CDR3 length is 13 residues. The germline gives CDR1 SQVTM, CDR2 ANQGSEA. The CDR3: CSVDGSMNTEASF. CDR3 DNA sequence: TGCAGCGTTGATGGCAGCATGAACACTGAAGCTTCCTTT.

This chain's CDR3 is CASSQQVPNTEAFF. The CDR3 DNA is TGTGCCAGCAGTCAACAGGTCCCGAACACTGAAGCTTTCTTT. This chain connects TRBV27 to TRBJ1-1; D might be TRBD1 (5 bases). The V end was cut by 5 bases, the J end by 1 base, with 11 bases between. The CDR3 contains 14 residues. Germline CDR1 and CDR2: MNHEY and SMNVEV (reference sequence).

The chain is built from TRBV4-1 and TRBJ1-1; D not certain. The CDR3 loop spans 14 amino acids. The germline V and J ends were trimmed by 8 bases and 4 bases, with 17 bases remaining between them. The germline CDR1 and CDR2 sequences are MGHRA and YSYEKL. The CDR3, as DNA: TGCGCCAGCGCCCCCGCCTCCGGAGCCACTGAAGCTTTCTTT. This encodes CASAPASGATEAFF.

CDR3 amino acids: CASSFPGEQFF. The CDR3 coding sequence is TGTGCCAGCAGTTTCCCGGGGGAGCAGTTCTTC. The chain couples TRBV28 to TRBJ2-1; D might be TRBD2 (5 bases). Germline values: CDR1 MDHEN, CDR2 SYDVKM. The CDR3 loop spans 11 amino acids. The ends were cut back, 3 bases at V and 10 bases at J, with 7 bases in the middle.

This sequence joins TRBV9 and TRBJ2-1; D is ambiguous. V was trimmed by 3 bases and J by 5 bases, leaving 6 bases between them. CDR1 and CDR2 from the germline V gene are SGDLS and YYNGEE. The CDR3 extends over 12 amino acids. CDR3 sequence reads: CASSARNNEQFF. For the CDR3, the DNA is TGTGCCAGCAGCGCACGGAACAATGAGCAGTTCTTC.